This is a list of T cell receptor beta chains from one sample in a study of T cell changes during pregnancy in multiple sclerosis. The table came from immunoSEQ multiplex PCR; TCRdb's copy has only in-frame clones and leaves some out. The sample consists of about 35,000 clones, more than 85% of them appearing once. The material sequenced was CD4+ T cells from peripheral blood mononuclear cells, taken in the third trimester of pregnancy. The receptor source for this set is a female donor in good health, enrolled as a control in a pregnancy study. The CDR3 runs from the conserved cysteine through the conserved F or W. The order of the fields is V gene, J gene, D gene, clone size, CDR3 DNA, CDR3 protein. The D gene is left open where the match is weak. Clone size is given for some rows only: seen once, a few or many times, or a class if the clone is expanded.

V: TRBV7-2
J: TRBJ2-1
D: TRBD2
size: .
DNA: TGTGCCAGCAGCTTAGACCCGACTAGCGGGGGGGCCTCCTACAATGAGCAGTTCTTC
CDR3: CASSLDPTSGGASYNEQFF

V: TRBV15
J: TRBJ1-1
D: .
size: .
DNA: TGTGCCACCAGCAGAGGGCCGAACACTGAAGCTTTCTTT
CDR3: CATSRGPNTEAFF

V: TRBV6-1
J: TRBJ1-5
D: TRBD1
size: .
DNA: TGTGCCAGCAGTGAAAGCGACAGGGGGCTCAGAAGCAATCAGCCCCAGCATTTT
CDR3: CASSESDRGLRSNQPQHF

V: TRBV6-5
J: TRBJ1-1
D: .
size: .
DNA: TGTGCCAGCACCCCGGACAGGAACACTGAAGCTTTCTTT
CDR3: CASTPDRNTEAFF

V: TRBV7-6
J: TRBJ1-3
D: TRBD1
size: .
DNA: TGTGCCAGCAGCCGGGACAGGGGGCCAGGAAACACCATATATTTT
CDR3: CASSRDRGPGNTIYF

V: TRBV7-9
J: TRBJ1-1
D: .
size: once
DNA: TGTGCCAGCACCAACTTAAAAAACACTGAAGCTTTCTTT
CDR3: CASTNLKNTEAFF

V: TRBV7-2
J: TRBJ1-3
D: TRBD1
size: .
DNA: TGTGCCAGCAGCTTTGCGCCCCAGGGGGGTTCTGGAAACACCATATATTTT
CDR3: CASSFAPQGGSGNTIYF

V: TRBV6-1
J: TRBJ2-7
D: .
size: .
DNA: TGTGCCAGCGAACGGGACTCAACCTACGAGCAGTACTTC
CDR3: CASERDSTYEQYF

V: TRBV5-1
J: TRBJ1-1
D: .
size: .
DNA: TGCGCCAGCAGCTTGGGGGGGGGAAACACTGAAGCTTTCTTT
CDR3: CASSLGGGNTEAFF

V: TRBV25-1
J: TRBJ2-7
D: .
size: .
DNA: TGTGCCAGCGGCAGGGCCGGCGAGCAGTACTTC
CDR3: CASGRAGEQYF

V: TRBV18
J: TRBJ2-5
D: .
size: .
DNA: TGTGCCAGCCGGTACCAAGAGACCCAGTACTTC
CDR3: CASRYQETQYF

V: TRBV19
J: TRBJ2-2
D: TRBD2
size: .
DNA: TGTGCCAGTAGTATGACGATAGGGACTAGAACCGGGGAGCTGTTTTTT
CDR3: CASSMTIGTRTGELFF

V: TRBV25-1
J: TRBJ2-5
D: TRBD2
size: .
DNA: TGTGCCAGCAGTGTCGGGGGGGCCCAAGAGACCCAGTACTTC
CDR3: CASSVGGAQETQYF

V: TRBV18
J: TRBJ2-2
D: .
size: .
DNA: TGTGCCAGCTCACCTTGGACAGAACCGAACACCGGGGAGCTGTTTTTT
CDR3: CASSPWTEPNTGELFF

V: TRBV7-3
J: TRBJ2-1
D: TRBD2
size: .
DNA: TGTGCCAGCAGCTTACCCTCTTCTAGCGGACAGCAGTTCTTC
CDR3: CASSLPSSSGQQFF

V: TRBV4-2
J: TRBJ1-2
D: .
size: once
DNA: TGTGCCAGCAGCCAAGAAAAAAGGGGAGGGTTTGGTGGCTACACCTTC
CDR3: CASSQEKRGGFGGYTF